In its sample, the clone carrying this T cell receptor beta chain was seen a few times. Its antigen remains unidentified. The iRepertoire nested amplicon-rescue multiplex PCR amplified TCR alpha and beta CDR3s from RNA. For one-step reverse transcription and amplification, roughly 95-450 ng of tissue mRNA or PBMC total RNA was used. Each CDR3 protein is one row after TCRdb ran MiXCR on the multiplex PCR reads. The repertoire has under 150,000 distinct CDR3 sequences, around 25% of them found once; the top ten carry under 35%. The CDR3 has 15 amino acids. Germline V gives CDR1 SGHTA, CDR2 FQGTGA. Trimming removed 5 bases from V and 2 bases from J; junction bases left unmatched: 6. The data are from a study of glioma-infiltrating T cells. Study-wide findings and caveats: Tissue-blood divergence was below expectation in non-neoplastic patients, above in gliomas. CDR3 overlap between tissue and blood was very small.

The sample comprised glioma tissue, nonneoplastic brain tissue, or PBMCs (not recorded which). This chain uses TRBV7-3 with TRBJ2-5; TRBD2 agrees at 9 bases. This sequence originates from a human donor with low-grade glioma or glioblastoma, undergoing nonglioma brain surgery, or in good health (not recorded which). The CDR3: CASSRTSEPQETQYF. The CDR3 coding sequence is TGTGCCAGCAGCCGGACTAGCGAACCACAAGAGACCCAGTACTTC.